This entry features one T cell receptor (beta chain) sequence. What it binds is unknown. The data derive from a study of cytomegalovirus exposure and HLA in healthy donors. Whole-study findings and limits: In a later analysis, donors in an Asian-associated ancestry cluster reportedly had fewer N-insertions in productive TCRs than the cohort mean. A later analysis linked a missense DCLRE1C variant to TCR beta V- and J-gene trimming.

V shed 0 bases and J shed 6 bases, with 9 bases lying between them. In germline, CDR1 is LGHNA, CDR2 YNFKEQ. The length of the CDR3 is 15 residues. In the PCR, 60 Vbeta and 13 Jbeta primers were used. Authors' processing steps: Approximately 11 million of some 80 million unique TCR beta chains were shared, per a later count. Profiled with immunoSEQ multiplex PCR; TCRdb holds only in-frame clones, not every one. D and trimming were read from the DNA, whereas the V and J calls and clone size are those reported in that table. The table shows about 120,000 clones, with 80% occurring only once. Sequencing used PBMCs. This clonotype was obtained from a female donor in good health and CMV-seropositive. The chain is built from TRBV4-2 and TRBJ1-6, with a weak D call TRBD1 (6 bases). The CDR3 region is CASSQDGQLNSPLHF. CDR3 coding DNA: TGTGCCAGCAGCCAAGACGGACAGCTTAATTCACCCCTCCACTTT.